This T cell receptor beta chain was sequenced during a study of shared clonotypes between healthy human individuals. Study in general: Used for every donor were three CD4 naive, three CD4 memory, two CD8 naive and one CD8 memory plate. General study points: Clonotypes shared by all four sorted-subset donors had higher generation probabilities than non-shared clonotypes. The authors expected sequencing depth to affect clonotype sharing among donors.

Selected positively for CCR7 and CD45RO-negative, naive CD8 cells excluded terminally differentiated effector memory CD45RA+ cells. Sorted-subset replicate PCRs used about 190 ng of genomic DNA. This amount corresponded to some 32,000 T cell genomes. Sequencing used immunoSEQ multiplex PCR; TCRdb keeps in-frame clones, though not all of them. The sample records about 2 million clones, about 94% being singletons. Concerning this clone itself: The antigen is undetermined.

The V segment lost 5 bases and the J segment 7 bases; nucleotides outside the gene matches: 7. Germline CDR1 WNHNN, CDR2 SYGVQD (reference sequence). CDR3 length: 16 amino acids. This chain links TRBV10-1 with TRBJ2-2, with 13 bases fitting TRBD2. The clonotype originates from a man younger than 35 in good health. Sequencing was done on a sample of naive CD8+ T cells sorted from blood. CDR3 amino acids: CASSFGLAGEIGELFF. The CDR3 DNA sequence: TGCGCCAGCAGTTTTGGACTAGCGGGAGAAATCGGGGAGCTGTTTTTT.